This T cell receptor beta chain originates from a study of T cells in Graves' hyperthyroidism and ophthalmopathy. Study summary: Prior to any treatment, at the point of initial diagnosis, peripheral blood was collected.

CDR3 length equals 16 residues. The V end lost 4 bases, the J end lost 7 bases, and 21 bases lay between the germline ends. CDR1 is SGHRS and CDR2 is YFSETQ in the germline V gene. Amplification targeted TCR beta CDR3 regions from RNA transcripts. In the first-round RT-PCR of the TCR CDR3, the HTBI primer set was used. TCRdb analysed the multiplex PCR reads with MiXCR anew, one entry per CDR3 protein. The sample carries about 210,000 distinct CDR3 sequences, roughly 17% recorded once. Diagnostic assessment was based on clinical symptoms, serum thyroxine and TRAb, thyroid ultrasound and orbital computed tomography. There are many counts of this clonotype. Its antigen is undetermined. Study-wide findings and caveats: Ophthalmopathy, as predicted by the model, came a median approximately 5.9 months after the prediction.

The chain carries TRBV5-1 and TRBJ2-1, with a tentative D call TRBD2 (6 bases). The clonotype was recovered from a man aged 50 to 59 with Graves' hyperthyroidism. The specimen was blood. DNA for the CDR3: TGCGCCAGCAGCACGGCCGGGACTGGCCTTTCTAATGAGCAGTTCTTC. Amino acids: CASSTAGTGLSNEQFF.